Listed below are T cell receptor beta chains from one sample, sequenced in a study of vaccination and CD4 T cells after COVID-19. Using its own MiXCR run on the PCR reads, TCRdb lists one record per CDR3 protein. The repertoire holds several thousand distinct CDR3 sequences, with 45% to 60% as singletons. No antigen has been identified for these receptors. Specimen: CD4+ T cells from blood, cultured in vitro. Receptors originate from a human donor in good health. Each CDR3 is given with its conserved first and last residue. The D gene is left open where the match is weak. Clone size is not always given. Where it is, it says once, few, many or a class for expanded clones.

v_call: TRBV5-1
j_call: TRBJ1-1
d_call: NA
clone_size: NA
cdr3_aa: CASSYRQGEAFF
cdr3_nt: TGCGCCAGCAGCTACAGACAAGGCGAGGCTTTCTTT

v_call: TRBV10-1
j_call: TRBJ2-3
d_call: TRBD2
clone_size: NA
cdr3_aa: CASSESSGGNYRQYF
cdr3_nt: TGCGCCAGCAGTGAGTCGAGCGGGGGAAATTACAGGCAGTATTTT

v_call: TRBV20-1
j_call: TRBJ1-2
d_call: NA
clone_size: few
cdr3_aa: CSARAYYSRELGYTF
cdr3_nt: TGCAGTGCTAGAGCCTACTATTCCAGGGAATTGGGCTACACCTTC

v_call: TRBV19
j_call: TRBJ2-6
d_call: NA
clone_size: NA
cdr3_aa: CASSIVGANVLTF
cdr3_nt: TGTGCCAGTAGTATTGTTGGGGCCAACGTCCTGACTTTC

v_call: TRBV6-2/TRBV6-3
j_call: TRBJ1-2
d_call: NA
clone_size: few
cdr3_aa: CASSPEGRGKSYGYTF
cdr3_nt: TGTGCCAGCAGCCCCGAGGGGCGGGGGAAATCCTATGGCTACACCTTC

v_call: TRBV20-1
j_call: TRBJ2-3
d_call: NA
clone_size: few
cdr3_aa: CSARGTSETDTQYF
cdr3_nt: TGCAGTGCTAGAGGTACTTCTGAAACAGATACGCAGTATTTT

v_call: TRBV5-4
j_call: TRBJ1-1
d_call: NA
clone_size: few
cdr3_aa: CASSYDARGSTEAFF
cdr3_nt: TGTGCCAGCAGCTACGACGCTAGGGGGAGCACTGAAGCTTTCTTT

v_call: TRBV20-1
j_call: TRBJ2-3
d_call: TRBD2
clone_size: few
cdr3_aa: CSASLAGDSTDTQYF
cdr3_nt: TGCAGTGCTAGTCTAGCGGGGGACTCCACAGATACGCAGTATTTT

v_call: TRBV27
j_call: TRBJ1-6
d_call: NA
clone_size: NA
cdr3_aa: CASSPRDKNNSPLHF
cdr3_nt: TGTGCCAGCAGTCCACGGGACAAAAATAATTCACCCCTCCACTTT

v_call: TRBV19
j_call: TRBJ1-2
d_call: TRBD1
clone_size: medium-sized
cdr3_aa: CASSRVRTGGGYGYTF
cdr3_nt: TGTGCCAGTAGTAGAGTGAGGACAGGCGGAGGCTATGGCTACACCTTC

v_call: TRBV19
j_call: TRBJ1-1
d_call: NA
clone_size: NA
cdr3_aa: CASSIGHATEAFF
cdr3_nt: TGTGCCAGTAGTATAGGGCACGCCACTGAAGCTTTCTTT

v_call: TRBV7-2
j_call: TRBJ2-3
d_call: TRBD2
clone_size: NA
cdr3_aa: CASSLSPSGAPTDTQYF
cdr3_nt: TGTGCCAGCAGCTTAAGTCCTAGCGGGGCACCCACAGATACGCAGTATTTT

v_call: TRBV2
j_call: TRBJ2-7
d_call: NA
clone_size: once
cdr3_aa: CAGAASSYEQYF
cdr3_nt: TGTGCTGGAGCGGCGAGCTCCTACGAGCAGTACTTC

v_call: TRBV12-3/TRBV12-4
j_call: TRBJ1-2
d_call: NA
clone_size: few
cdr3_aa: CASSYRAPSGYTF
cdr3_nt: TGTGCCAGCAGTTATAGAGCCCCCAGTGGCTACACCTTC

v_call: TRBV30
j_call: TRBJ2-3
d_call: TRBD2
clone_size: NA
cdr3_aa: CAWRWEGSSDTQYF
cdr3_nt: TGTGCCTGGAGGTGGGAGGGCAGCTCAGATACGCAGTATTTT

v_call: TRBV4-1
j_call: TRBJ2-5
d_call: NA
clone_size: NA
cdr3_aa: CASSQTPRGGRETQYF
cdr3_nt: TGCGCCAGCAGCCAAACCCCTAGAGGAGGAAGAGAGACCCAGTACTTC

v_call: TRBV20-1
j_call: TRBJ1-2
d_call: NA
clone_size: NA
cdr3_aa: CSAPGTDRNYGYTF
cdr3_nt: TGCAGTGCTCCCGGGACGGATCGAAACTATGGCTACACCTTC

v_call: TRBV6-2/TRBV6-3
j_call: TRBJ1-5
d_call: NA
clone_size: few
cdr3_aa: CASSYLDSNQPQHF
cdr3_nt: TGTGCCAGCAGTTACCTAGATAGCAATCAGCCCCAGCATTTT

v_call: TRBV19
j_call: TRBJ2-7
d_call: TRBD1
clone_size: few
cdr3_aa: CASIGSGQGGEQYF
cdr3_nt: TGTGCCAGTATCGGATCGGGACAGGGAGGCGAGCAGTACTTC

v_call: TRBV12-3/TRBV12-4
j_call: TRBJ1-1
d_call: NA
clone_size: NA
cdr3_aa: CASSEFTEAFF
cdr3_nt: TGTGCCAGCAGTGAGTTCACTGAAGCTTTCTTT

v_call: TRBV15
j_call: TRBJ2-7
d_call: NA
clone_size: NA
cdr3_aa: CATSRDGGWDEQYF
cdr3_nt: TGTGCCACCAGCAGAGATGGAGGTTGGGACGAGCAGTACTTC

v_call: TRBV7-2
j_call: TRBJ1-1
d_call: TRBD1
clone_size: NA
cdr3_aa: CASGTSLTGSMNTEAFF
cdr3_nt: TGTGCCAGCGGGACCTCTTTGACAGGGAGCATGAACACTGAAGCTTTCTTT

v_call: TRBV6-5
j_call: TRBJ1-5
d_call: TRBD1
clone_size: few
cdr3_aa: CASSSVGRQGNNQPQHF
cdr3_nt: TGTGCCAGCAGTTCCGTAGGTCGACAGGGGAACAATCAGCCCCAGCATTTT

v_call: TRBV7-8
j_call: TRBJ1-5
d_call: NA
clone_size: NA
cdr3_aa: CASSLDRNQPQHF
cdr3_nt: TGTGCCAGCAGCTTGGACAGAAATCAGCCCCAGCATTTT

v_call: TRBV19
j_call: TRBJ1-5
d_call: NA
clone_size: NA
cdr3_aa: CTSSISRGPNQPQHF
cdr3_nt: TGTACCAGTAGTATATCCAGGGGACCTAATCAGCCCCAGCATTTT

v_call: TRBV6-2/TRBV6-3
j_call: TRBJ2-3
d_call: NA
clone_size: NA
cdr3_aa: CASNSSPGRQYF
cdr3_nt: TGTGCCAGCAACTCCTCCCCCGGCAGGCAGTATTTT

v_call: TRBV15
j_call: TRBJ2-7
d_call: NA
clone_size: NA
cdr3_aa: CATSRDPGYEQYF
cdr3_nt: TGTGCCACCAGCAGAGATCCGGGTTACGAGCAGTACTTC